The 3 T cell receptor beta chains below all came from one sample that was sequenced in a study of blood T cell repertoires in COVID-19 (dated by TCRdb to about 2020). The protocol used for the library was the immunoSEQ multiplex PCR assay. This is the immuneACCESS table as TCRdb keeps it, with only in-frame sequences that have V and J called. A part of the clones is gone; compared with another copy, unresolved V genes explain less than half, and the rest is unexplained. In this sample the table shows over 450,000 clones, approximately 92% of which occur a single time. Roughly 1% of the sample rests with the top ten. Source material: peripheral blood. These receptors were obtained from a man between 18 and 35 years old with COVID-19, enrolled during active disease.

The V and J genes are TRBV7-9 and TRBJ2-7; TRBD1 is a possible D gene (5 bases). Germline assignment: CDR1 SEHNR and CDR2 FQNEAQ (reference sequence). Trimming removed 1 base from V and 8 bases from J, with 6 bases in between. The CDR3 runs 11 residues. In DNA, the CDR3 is TGTGCCAGCAGCTTAGAGGGGAAGCAGTACTTC. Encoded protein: CASSLEGKQYF.

This CDR3 reads CASRDSLHHADTQYF. DNA of the CDR3: TGTGCCAGCAGGGACTCCCTTCACCACGCAGATACGCAGTATTTT. This rearrangement joins TRBV2 to TRBJ2-3, with D perhaps matching TRBD2 (5 bases). With 6 bases removed from V and 4 bases from J, the gap between germline ends came to 17 bases. Germline V CDR1 and CDR2: SNHLY, FYNNEI. CDR3 length: 15 residues. The full variable domain, rest sourced from reference TRBV2 and TRBJ2-3, is EPEVTQTPSHQVTQMGQEVILRCVPISNHLYFYWYRQILGQKVEFLVSFYNNEISEKSEIFDDQFSVERPDGSNFTLKIRSTKLEDSAMYFCASRDSLHHADTQYFGPGTRLTVL.

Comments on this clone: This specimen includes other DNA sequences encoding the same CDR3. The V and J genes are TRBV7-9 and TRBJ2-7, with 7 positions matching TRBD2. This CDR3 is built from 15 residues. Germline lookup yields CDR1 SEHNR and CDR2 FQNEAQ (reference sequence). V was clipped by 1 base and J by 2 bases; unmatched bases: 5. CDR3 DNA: TGTGCCAGCAGCTTAGTAGGCGGGACTACCTACGAGCAGTACTTC. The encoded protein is CASSLVGGTTYEQYF.